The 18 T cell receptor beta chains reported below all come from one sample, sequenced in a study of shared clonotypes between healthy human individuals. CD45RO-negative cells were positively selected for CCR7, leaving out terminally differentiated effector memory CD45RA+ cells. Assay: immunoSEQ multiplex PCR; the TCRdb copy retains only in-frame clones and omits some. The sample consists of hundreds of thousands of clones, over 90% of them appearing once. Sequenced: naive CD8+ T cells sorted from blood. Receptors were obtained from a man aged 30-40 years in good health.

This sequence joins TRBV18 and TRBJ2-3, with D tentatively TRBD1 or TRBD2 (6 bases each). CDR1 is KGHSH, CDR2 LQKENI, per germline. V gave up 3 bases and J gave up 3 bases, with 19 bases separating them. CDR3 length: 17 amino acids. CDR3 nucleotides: TGTGCCAGCTCACCCAACGCCCGGCCGGGGGCGACAGATACGCAGTATTTT. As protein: CASSPNARPGATDTQYF.

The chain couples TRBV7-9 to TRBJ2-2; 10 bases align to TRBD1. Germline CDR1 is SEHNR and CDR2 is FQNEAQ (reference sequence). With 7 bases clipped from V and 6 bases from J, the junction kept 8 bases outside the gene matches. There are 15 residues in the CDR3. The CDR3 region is CASTTGQGNSGELFF. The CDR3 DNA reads TGTGCCAGCACAACGGGACAGGGGAATTCCGGGGAGCTGTTTTTT.

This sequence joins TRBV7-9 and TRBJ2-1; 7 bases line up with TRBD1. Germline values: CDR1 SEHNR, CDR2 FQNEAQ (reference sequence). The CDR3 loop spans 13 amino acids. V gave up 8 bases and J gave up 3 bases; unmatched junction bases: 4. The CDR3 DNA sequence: TGTGCCAGCGATCGACAGGGCTACAATGAGCAGTTCTTC. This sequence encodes CASDRQGYNEQFF.

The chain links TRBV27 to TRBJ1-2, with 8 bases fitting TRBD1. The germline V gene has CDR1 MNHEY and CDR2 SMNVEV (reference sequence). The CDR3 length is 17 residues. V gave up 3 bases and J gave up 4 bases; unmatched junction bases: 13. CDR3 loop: CASSFVGQGEISYGYTF. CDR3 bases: TGTGCCAGCAGTTTTGTTGGACAGGGCGAGATAAGCTATGGCTACACCTTC.

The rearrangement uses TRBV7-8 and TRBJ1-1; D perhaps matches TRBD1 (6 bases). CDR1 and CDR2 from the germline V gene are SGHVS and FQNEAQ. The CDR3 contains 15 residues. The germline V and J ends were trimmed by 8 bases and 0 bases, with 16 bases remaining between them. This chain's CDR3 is CASLAPGHMNTEAFF. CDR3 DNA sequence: TGTGCCAGCCTTGCCCCGGGACACATGAACACTGAAGCTTTCTTT.

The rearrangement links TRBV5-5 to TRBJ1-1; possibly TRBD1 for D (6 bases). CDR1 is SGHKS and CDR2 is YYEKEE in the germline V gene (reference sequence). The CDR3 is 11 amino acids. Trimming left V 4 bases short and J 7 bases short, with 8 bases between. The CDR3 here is CASSRGLEAFF. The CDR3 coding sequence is TGTGCCAGCAGCCGGGGGCTTGAAGCTTTCTTT.

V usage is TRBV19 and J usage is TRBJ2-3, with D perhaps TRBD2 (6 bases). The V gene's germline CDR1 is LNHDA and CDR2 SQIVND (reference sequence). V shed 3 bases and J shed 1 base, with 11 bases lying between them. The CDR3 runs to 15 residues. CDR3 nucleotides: TGTGCCAGTAGTATGACTAGTTTGGGCACAGATACGCAGTATTTT. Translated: CASSMTSLGTDTQYF.

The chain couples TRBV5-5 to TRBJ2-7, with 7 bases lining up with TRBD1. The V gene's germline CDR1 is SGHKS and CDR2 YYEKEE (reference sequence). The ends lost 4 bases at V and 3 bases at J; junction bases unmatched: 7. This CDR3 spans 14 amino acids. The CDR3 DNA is TGTGCCAGCAGCGACCGGGACAGCCGCTACGAGCAGTACTTC. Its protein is CASSDRDSRYEQYF.

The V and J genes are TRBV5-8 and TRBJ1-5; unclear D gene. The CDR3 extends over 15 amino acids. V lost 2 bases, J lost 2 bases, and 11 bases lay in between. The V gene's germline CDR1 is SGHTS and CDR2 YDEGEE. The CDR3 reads CASSFQLEGNQPQHF. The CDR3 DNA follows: TGTGCCAGCAGCTTTCAATTAGAGGGCAATCAGCCCCAGCATTTT.

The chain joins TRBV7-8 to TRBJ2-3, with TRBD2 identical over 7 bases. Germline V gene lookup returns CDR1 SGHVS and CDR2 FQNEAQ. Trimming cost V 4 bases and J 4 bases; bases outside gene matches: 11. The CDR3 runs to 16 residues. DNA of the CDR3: TGTGCCAGCAGCTCATCCGGACTAGGAGTTGCAGATACGCAGTATTTT. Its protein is CASSSSGLGVADTQYF. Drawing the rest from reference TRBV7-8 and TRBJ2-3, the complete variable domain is GAGVSQSPRYKVAKRGQDVALRCDPISGHVSLFWYQQALGQGPEFLTYFQNEAQLDKSGLPSDRFFAERPEGSVSTLKIQRTQQEDSAVYLCASSSSGLGVADTQYFGPGTRLTVL.

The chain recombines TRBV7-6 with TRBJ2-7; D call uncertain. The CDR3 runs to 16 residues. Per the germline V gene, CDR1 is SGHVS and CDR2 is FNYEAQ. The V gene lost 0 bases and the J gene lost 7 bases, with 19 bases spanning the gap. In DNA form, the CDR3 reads TGTGCCAGCAGCTTAGCCAGAGCACGAAGCCTGAGTGAGCAGTACTTC. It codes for CASSLARARSLSEQYF.

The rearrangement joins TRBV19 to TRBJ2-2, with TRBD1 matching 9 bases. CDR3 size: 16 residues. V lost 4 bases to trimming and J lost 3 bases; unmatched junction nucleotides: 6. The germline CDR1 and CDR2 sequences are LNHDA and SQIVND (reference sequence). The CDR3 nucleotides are TGTGCCAGTAGTACGGGAAGGGACAGGGACACCGGGGAGCTGTTTTTT. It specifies CASSTGRDRDTGELFF. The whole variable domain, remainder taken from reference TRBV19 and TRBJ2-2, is DGGITQSPKYLFRKEGQNVTLSCEQNLNHDAMYWYRQDPGQGLRLIYYSQIVNDFQKGDIAEGYSVSREKKESFPLTVTSAQKNPTAFYLCASSTGRDRDTGELFFGEGSRLTVL.

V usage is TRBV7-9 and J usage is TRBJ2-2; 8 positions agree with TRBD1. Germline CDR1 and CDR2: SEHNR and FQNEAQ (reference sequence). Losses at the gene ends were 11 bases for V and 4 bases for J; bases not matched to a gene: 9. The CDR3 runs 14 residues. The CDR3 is CASQGAVGTGELFF. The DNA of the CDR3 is TGTGCCTCGCAGGGGGCGGTGGGCACCGGGGAGCTGTTTTTT.

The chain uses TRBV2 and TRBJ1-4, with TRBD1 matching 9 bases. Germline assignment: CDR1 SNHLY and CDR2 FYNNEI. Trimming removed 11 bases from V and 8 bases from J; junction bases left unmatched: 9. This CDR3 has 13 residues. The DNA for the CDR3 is TGTGCCTCCACCGGGACAGGGAGAGAAAAACTGTTTTTT. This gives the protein CASTGTGREKLFF.

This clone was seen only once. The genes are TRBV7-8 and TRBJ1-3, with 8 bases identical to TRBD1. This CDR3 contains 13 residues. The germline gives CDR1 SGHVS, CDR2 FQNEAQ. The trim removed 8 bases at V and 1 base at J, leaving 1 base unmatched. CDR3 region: CASRTGSGNTIYF. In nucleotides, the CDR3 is TGTGCCAGCCGGACAGGGTCTGGAAACACCATATATTTT. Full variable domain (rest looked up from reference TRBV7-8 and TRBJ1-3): GAGVSQSPRYKVAKRGQDVALRCDPISGHVSLFWYQQALGQGPEFLTYFQNEAQLDKSGLPSDRFFAERPEGSVSTLKIQRTQQEDSAVYLCASRTGSGNTIYFGEGSWLTVV.

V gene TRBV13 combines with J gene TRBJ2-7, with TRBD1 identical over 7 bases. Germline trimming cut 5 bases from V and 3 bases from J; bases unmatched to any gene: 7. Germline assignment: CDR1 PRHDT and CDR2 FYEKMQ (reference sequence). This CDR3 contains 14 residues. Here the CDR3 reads CASSASGDSYEQYF. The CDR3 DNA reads TGTGCCAGCAGCGCTTCTGGGGACAGCTACGAGCAGTACTTC.

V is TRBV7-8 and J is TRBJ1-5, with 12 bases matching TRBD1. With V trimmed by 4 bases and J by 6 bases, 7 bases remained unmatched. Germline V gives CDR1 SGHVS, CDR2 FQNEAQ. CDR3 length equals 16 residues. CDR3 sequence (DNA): TGTGCCAGCAGCTCCTTTGGGACAGGGGGCGGTCAGCCCCAGCATTTT. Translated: CASSSFGTGGGQPQHF. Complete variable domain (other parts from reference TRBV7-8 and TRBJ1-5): GAGVSQSPRYKVAKRGQDVALRCDPISGHVSLFWYQQALGQGPEFLTYFQNEAQLDKSGLPSDRFFAERPEGSVSTLKIQRTQQEDSAVYLCASSSFGTGGGQPQHFGDGTRLSIL.

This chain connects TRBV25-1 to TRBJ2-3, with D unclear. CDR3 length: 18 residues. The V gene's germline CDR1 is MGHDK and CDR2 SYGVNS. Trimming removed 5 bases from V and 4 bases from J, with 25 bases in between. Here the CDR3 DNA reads TGTGCCAGCAGTCCCAAGACGGTAGGGCCCGCGGTTGCAGATACGCAGTATTTT. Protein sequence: CASSPKTVGPAVADTQYF.